Below, 19 T cell receptor beta chains from the same sample are listed, as sequenced in a study of cytomegalovirus exposure and HLA in healthy donors. PCR was performed using 60 Vbeta and 13 Jbeta primers. The method was immunoSEQ multiplex PCR; TCRdb's version includes in-frame clones alone and lacks a portion of them. Among roughly 130,000 clones listed, roughly two thirds were seen once. Sequenced sample: PBMCs. Every receptor here comes from a man aged 25 to 40 in good health and CMV-seropositive.

This clone turned up a few times. The chain is built from TRBV18 and TRBJ2-7, with D possibly TRBD2 on 7 matching bases. Per the germline V gene, CDR1 is KGHSH and CDR2 is LQKENI. The ends were cut back, 4 bases at V and 4 bases at J, with 14 bases in the middle. The CDR3 runs to 14 residues. The chain's CDR3 is CASSLAGALYEQYF. Here the CDR3 DNA reads TGTGCCAGCTCACTCGCGGGGGCCTTGTACGAGCAGTACTTC.

This clone was recorded a few times. The chain employs TRBV7-3 and TRBJ2-2, with 8 bases that match TRBD1. Losses at the gene ends were 5 bases for V and 4 bases for J; bases not matched to a gene: 12. Germline CDR1 is SGHTA and CDR2 is FQGTGA. The CDR3 covers 17 residues. The CDR3 coding sequence is TGTGCCAGCAGCCCGATCCTCGGGACAGGAGGCACCGGGGAGCTGTTTTTT. Translation: CASSPILGTGGTGELFF.

The chain has TRBV10-3 and TRBJ1-2; 11 bases are shared with TRBD1. V lost 9 bases, J lost 5 bases, and 8 bases stayed unmatched. Germline-derived CDR1 and CDR2 are ENHRY and SYGVKD. The CDR3 runs to 14 residues. CDR3 loop: CAMRPGQGVYGYTF. The CDR3 nucleotides read TGTGCCATGAGACCGGGACAGGGGGTGTATGGCTACACCTTC.

DNA for the CDR3: TGCGCCAGCAGCCTTGACAGGGCTGGCTACACCTTC. Translation: CASSLDRAGYTF. The chain recombines TRBV4-3 with TRBJ1-2; the match to TRBD1 covers 7 bases. Per the germline V gene, CDR1 is LGHNA and CDR2 is YSLEER. The CDR3 is 12 residues long. V trimming: 4 bases; J trimming: 7 bases; junction bases outside the gene matches: 3.

The chain links TRBV6-5 to TRBJ2-2, with 10 bases lining up with TRBD1. Germline loops: CDR1 MNHEY, CDR2 SVGAGI. This CDR3 has 15 residues. V was clipped by 6 bases and J by 3 bases; unmatched bases: 4. CDR3 residues: CASRRQGADTGELFF. Written as DNA, the CDR3 is TGTGCCAGCAGGAGACAGGGGGCGGACACCGGGGAGCTGTTTTTT.

The chain couples TRBV4-1 to TRBJ2-7, with a weak D call TRBD2 (6 bases). The germline V gene has CDR1 MGHRA and CDR2 YSYEKL. The ends were cut back, 0 bases at V and 0 bases at J, with 12 bases in the middle. This CDR3 has 16 residues. The CDR3 here is CASSQDPGTHSYEQYF. The CDR3 nucleotides are TGCGCCAGCAGCCAAGATCCCGGGACTCACTCCTACGAGCAGTACTTC.

The chain combines TRBV30 with TRBJ1-6; a possible D gene is TRBD1 (6 bases). Germline-derived CDR1 and CDR2 are GTSNPN and SVGIG (reference sequence). This CDR3 spans 15 amino acids. Trimming took off 4 bases at V and 5 bases at J, with 15 bases between the two ends. For the CDR3, the DNA is TGTGCCTGGAAGGGGTCCGGGACAAATAATTCACCCCTCCACTTT. This gives the protein CAWKGSGTNNSPLHF.

This clone showed up just a few times. This chain connects TRBV4-3 to TRBJ2-1; 7 positions agree with TRBD2. The V gene end was trimmed by 0 bases and the J gene end by 0 bases; junction bases not matched to a gene: 14. Germline V CDR1 and CDR2: LGHNA, YSLEER. This CDR3 has 20 residues. CDR3 sequence: CASSQDAVPRRTSSYNEQFF. The CDR3, as DNA: TGCGCCAGCAGCCAAGATGCTGTACCCCGAAGGACTAGCTCCTACAATGAGCAGTTCTTC.

V gene TRBV27 combines with J gene TRBJ2-6, with D possibly being TRBD1 (5 bases). The CDR3 runs to 16 residues. The V gene lost 7 bases and the J gene lost 0 bases, with 13 bases spanning the gap. CDR1 MNHEY and CDR2 SMNVEV come from the germline V gene (reference sequence). The CDR3: CASTRKGHSGANVLTF. The CDR3 DNA reads as TGTGCCAGCACACGTAAGGGGCACTCTGGGGCCAACGTCCTGACTTTC.

This chain uses TRBV7-2 with TRBJ2-3; D is ambiguous. The ends were cut back, 5 bases at V and 6 bases at J, with 9 bases in the middle. The CDR3 has 12 amino acids. Germline CDR1 reads SGHTA; CDR2 reads FQGNSA. CDR3: CASSTRTDTQYF. For the CDR3, the DNA is TGTGCCAGCAGCACTCGAACGGATACGCAGTATTTT.

There are a few counts of this clone. The chain has TRBV28 and TRBJ2-3; D is ambiguous. Germline CDR1 and CDR2: MDHEN and SYDVKM. CDR3 length: 18 residues. V gave up 3 bases and J gave up 2 bases, with 21 bases separating them. The CDR3 reads CASSLGGLAGVITDTQYF. The DNA of the CDR3 is TGTGCCAGCAGTTTGGGTGGGTTGGCCGGAGTCATCACAGATACGCAGTATTTT.

To note about this clone: Given a much more abundant clone one base away, this may be a read error. The chain carries TRBV6-5 and TRBJ1-2; TRBD1 is a possible D gene (5 bases). The CDR3 is made up of 12 amino acids. Germline assignment: CDR1 MNHEY and CDR2 SVGAGI. The DNA for the CDR3 is TGTGCCAGCGGGACTGCTAACTGTGGCTACACCTTC. This sequence encodes CASGTANCGYTF.

V and J are TRBV6-5 and TRBJ2-7; tentative D call: TRBD2 (6 bases). Germline loops: CDR1 MNHEY, CDR2 SVGAGI. The V end lost 5 bases, the J end lost 3 bases, and 14 bases lay between the germline ends. This CDR3 spans 14 amino acids. The CDR3: CASSTPGLLYEQYF. CDR3 nucleotides: TGTGCCAGCAGTACCCCGGGACTCCTCTACGAGCAGTACTTC.

Worth noting for this clone: Mismatch with germline at one junction end may stem from a read error. The chain employs TRBV11-2 and TRBJ1-2, with D possibly matching TRBD1 (5 bases). The CDR3 covers 13 residues. Per the germline V gene, CDR1 is SGHAT and CDR2 is FQNNGV. The CDR3 region is CASSLGGVDGCTF. The CDR3 DNA reads TGTGCCAGCAGCTTAGGGGGGGTTGATGGCTGCACCTTC.

This clone was seen only a few times. The chain is built from TRBV5-1 and TRBJ2-3, with a weak D call TRBD2 (6 bases). The CDR3 has 16 residues. The germline V gene encodes CDR1 SGHRS and CDR2 YFSETQ. Trimming shortened V by 4 bases and J by 0 bases, and 15 bases separated the two germline ends. The CDR3 nucleotides are TGCGCCAGCAGCCCGGACTCCGGGGGTAGCACAGATACGCAGTATTTT. This encodes CASSPDSGGSTDTQYF.

The V gene is TRBV6-5, the J gene TRBJ1-5; D remains unclear. The CDR3 is 15 amino acids. CDR1 and CDR2 from the germline V gene are MNHEY and SVGAGI. V was pared by 10 bases and J by 11 bases, with 27 bases between. CDR3 protein: CATEPGPRDRNSQHF. CDR3 coding DNA: TGTGCCACCGAGCCAGGTCCCAGAGATCGAAATTCCCAGCATTTT.

This chain connects TRBV7-9 to TRBJ2-1, with D perhaps matching TRBD1 (6 bases). The germline V gene has CDR1 SEHNR and CDR2 FQNEAQ (reference sequence). The CDR3 is 15 amino acids. V shed 5 bases and J shed 6 bases, with 17 bases lying between them. The CDR3 nucleotides are TGTGCCAGCAGCCATCAGGGGTCTCTCCTCAATGAGCAGTTCTTC. It codes for CASSHQGSLLNEQFF.

V and J are TRBV18 and TRBJ2-7; 11 bases line up with TRBD1. In germline, CDR1 is KGHSH, CDR2 LQKENI. V shed 3 bases, J shed 7 bases, and the junction held 5 bases outside the gene matches. The CDR3 sequence is 14 residues long. CDR3 bases: TGTGCCAGCTCACCCTCGGGACAGGGGGTTGAGCAGTACTTC. This encodes CASSPSGQGVEQYF. The full variable domain, its missing parts supplied by reference TRBV18 and TRBJ2-7, is NAGVMQNPRHLVRRRGQEARLRCSPMKGHSHVYWYRQLPEEGLKFMVYLQKENIIDESGMPKERFSAEFPKEGPSILRIQQVVRGDSAAYFCASSPSGQGVEQYFGPGTRLTVT.

This clone has more than one count but fewer than ten. The chain uses TRBV9 and TRBJ1-2, with TRBD1 matching 7 bases. Germline V lookup: CDR1 SGDLS, CDR2 YYNGEE. This CDR3 spans 14 amino acids. The V and J ends lost 4 bases and 11 bases, in that order; junction bases with no gene match: 14. CDR3 protein: CASSPHPGQLMYTF. DNA of the CDR3: TGTGCCAGCAGCCCTCATCCGGGACAGCTAATGTACACCTTC.